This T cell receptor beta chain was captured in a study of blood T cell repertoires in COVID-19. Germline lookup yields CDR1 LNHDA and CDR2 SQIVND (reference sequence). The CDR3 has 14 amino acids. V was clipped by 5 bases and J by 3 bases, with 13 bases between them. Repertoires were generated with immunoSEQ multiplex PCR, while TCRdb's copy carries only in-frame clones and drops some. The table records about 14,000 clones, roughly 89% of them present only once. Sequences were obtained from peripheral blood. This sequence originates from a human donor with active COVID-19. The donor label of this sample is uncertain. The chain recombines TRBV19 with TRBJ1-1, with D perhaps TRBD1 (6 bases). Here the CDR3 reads CASSVQGRDTEAFF. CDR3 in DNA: TGTGCCAGTAGTGTACAGGGACGGGACACTGAAGCTTTCTTT.